A selection of T cell receptor beta chains follows, all from one sample in a study of blood T cell repertoires in COVID-19. Here immunoSEQ multiplex PCR was the method, and the copy in TCRdb shows in-frame clones only, minus some. The data hold about 120,000 clones, with roughly 90% observed a single time. Sequencing was carried out using peripheral blood. These receptors were obtained from a man aged 50 or older with acute or convalescent COVID-19. Each CDR3 is given without its conserved first and last residue.

J gene: TRBJ2-1; V gene: TRBV19; CDR3 protein: ASTARDYNEQF
J gene: TRBJ1-2; V gene: TRBV5-1; CDR3 protein: ASSLDSWGRSGYT
J gene: TRBJ2-5; V gene: TRBV19; CDR3 protein: ASSMAIAGGVETQY
J gene: TRBJ1-2; V gene: TRBV12-3/TRBV12-4; CDR3 protein: ASSFGGFYGYT
J gene: TRBJ2-2; V gene: TRBV5-1; CDR3 protein: ASSQLGLAPGELF
J gene: TRBJ1-1; V gene: TRBV6-5; CDR3 protein: ASSQQGDTEAF
J gene: TRBJ2-3; V gene: TRBV15; CDR3 protein: ATSVTRSTDTQY
J gene: TRBJ2-1; V gene: TRBV9; CDR3 protein: ASSVRDSSSNNEQF
J gene: TRBJ1-2; V gene: TRBV7-8; CDR3 protein: ASSLEFPPLYGYT
J gene: TRBJ1-6; V gene: TRBV28; CDR3 protein: ASSFGGFGSPLH
J gene: TRBJ1-2; V gene: TRBV5-1; CDR3 protein: ASSEPGQGRYGYT
J gene: TRBJ2-5; V gene: TRBV18; CDR3 protein: ASSPGHKKETQY
J gene: TRBJ2-7; V gene: TRBV7-9; CDR3 protein: ASSRGQGDNEQY
J gene: TRBJ1-3; V gene: TRBV12-5; CDR3 protein: ASGLGQNSGNTIY
J gene: TRBJ2-5; V gene: TRBV19; CDR3 protein: ASSIRGTSGKETQY
J gene: TRBJ2-7; V gene: TRBV7-2; CDR3 protein: ASSLDRVGYEQY
J gene: TRBJ1-5; V gene: TRBV11-3; CDR3 protein: ASSLDPDSREGDSNQPQH
J gene: TRBJ2-7; V gene: TRBV6-2/TRBV6-3; CDR3 protein: ASSEQGLNYEQY
J gene: TRBJ1-2; V gene: TRBV23-1; CDR3 protein: ASSQDTFYGYT
J gene: TRBJ2-3; V gene: TRBV3-1/TRBV3-2; CDR3 protein: ASSHAAGGADTQY
J gene: TRBJ2-1; V gene: TRBV11-3; CDR3 protein: ASSLAFTSGKI
J gene: TRBJ2-6; V gene: TRBV19; CDR3 protein: ASSLDRGRDVLT
J gene: TRBJ2-3; V gene: TRBV7-6; CDR3 protein: ASSFIKGLAGADTQY
J gene: TRBJ1-5; V gene: TRBV19; CDR3 protein: ASTSGQGAQPQH
J gene: TRBJ1-2; V gene: TRBV9; CDR3 protein: AIRGTTYGYT
J gene: TRBJ1-2; V gene: TRBV11-3; CDR3 protein: ASSYPGQGYGYT
J gene: TRBJ2-4; V gene: TRBV21-1; CDR3 protein: ASSRVGGAKNIQY
J gene: TRBJ1-2; V gene: TRBV6-5; CDR3 protein: ASSFTGVSYT
J gene: TRBJ2-7; V gene: TRBV18; CDR3 protein: ASSGPLAPEQY
J gene: TRBJ2-7; V gene: TRBV12-5; CDR3 protein: ASGSFRGDEQY
J gene: TRBJ1-1; V gene: TRBV30; CDR3 protein: AGQGVWTEAF
J gene: TRBJ2-3; V gene: TRBV3-1/TRBV3-2; CDR3 protein: ASAHRGSGRIGSTDTQY
J gene: TRBJ1-6; V gene: TRBV11-2; CDR3 protein: ASSLAGSSYNSPLH
J gene: TRBJ2-2; V gene: TRBV6-2/TRBV6-3; CDR3 protein: ASSYPTPLAGSTGELF
J gene: TRBJ1-3; V gene: TRBV5-1; CDR3 protein: ASSSYVGGGNTIY
J gene: TRBJ2-1; V gene: TRBV6-4; CDR3 protein: ASSLTRASGRLSYNEQF
J gene: TRBJ1-4; V gene: TRBV6-5; CDR3 protein: ASSYSTAEDNEKLF
J gene: TRBJ1-2; V gene: TRBV19; CDR3 protein: ASSPDRVIAGYT
J gene: TRBJ1-2; V gene: TRBV9; CDR3 protein: ASSVAQFNYGYT
J gene: TRBJ2-2; V gene: TRBV18; CDR3 protein: ASSQTGITGELF
J gene: TRBJ1-5; V gene: TRBV5-6; CDR3 protein: ASSSYRTADNQPQH
J gene: TRBJ2-7; V gene: TRBV7-6; CDR3 protein: ASSFDRGSNYEQY
J gene: TRBJ1-2; V gene: TRBV19; CDR3 protein: ASSDPGNYYGYT
J gene: TRBJ1-2; V gene: TRBV12-3/TRBV12-4; CDR3 protein: ASTPRGTYGYT
J gene: TRBJ2-5; V gene: TRBV5-1; CDR3 protein: ASSEGTPQETQY
J gene: TRBJ2-3; V gene: TRBV27; CDR3 protein: ASSYLAGERTDTQY
J gene: TRBJ1-6; V gene: TRBV7-9; CDR3 protein: ASTFRGPINSPLH
J gene: TRBJ2-3; V gene: TRBV7-9; CDR3 protein: ALAPSGVSLTTDTQY
J gene: TRBJ1-2; V gene: TRBV18; CDR3 protein: ASSPDLFMGQSFGYT
J gene: TRBJ2-5; V gene: TRBV5-6; CDR3 protein: ASSFLSPIDGTQY
J gene: TRBJ1-2; V gene: TRBV6-5; CDR3 protein: ASRPDRGANYGYT
J gene: TRBJ1-5; V gene: TRBV9; CDR3 protein: ASSVGELGNQPQH
J gene: TRBJ2-7; V gene: TRBV24-1; CDR3 protein: ATSDPGQGREQY
J gene: TRBJ1-5; V gene: TRBV5-8; CDR3 protein: ASSLWTETNQPQH